These 11 T cell receptor beta chains were all obtained from the same sample, sequenced in a study of Graves' ophthalmopathy and Graves' hyperthyroidism (dated by TCRdb to about 2018). Sequencing was carried out with an Illumina HiSeq 2000. For repertoire sequencing, the TCR beta CDR3 regions were amplified from RNA transcripts. HTBI primers and the Qiagen OneStep RT-PCR kit were used in a first-round RT-PCR, which was followed by a second-round multiplex PCR, size selection and purification. The raw public data were reprocessed by TCRdb itself: fastp quality trimming at Q25, MiXCR clonotype calling, in-frame beta chains only. CDR3 protein sequences are deduplicated, and each keeps its most common genes and DNA. This sample has 450,000 to 600,000 distinct CDR3 sequences in its table, and less than 45% of those were observed once. The biggest ten clones account for about 4.1% of the sample. Sequencing used peripheral blood or thyroid tissue (not recorded which). Receptor source: an adult man with Graves' hyperthyroidism.

The gene calls are TRBV29-1 and TRBJ1-3, with TRBD1 matching over 11 bases. Unmatched junction bases numbered 5, after V lost 6 bases and J lost 7 bases. Germline CDR1 is SQVTM and CDR2 is ANQGSEA. This CDR3 spans 13 amino acids. CDR3 loop: CSVDRGLGNTIYF. The CDR3 nucleotides read TGCAGCGTGGACAGGGGGCTTGGCAACACCATATATTTT.

This sequence joins TRBV12-3 or TRBV12-4 and TRBJ1-1; D gene unclear. V was pared by 5 bases and J by 0 bases, with 13 bases between. The CDR3 spans 15 residues. This CDR3 is CASSPGLDLNTEAFF. The CDR3, as DNA: TGTGCCAGCAGTCCGGGCTTGGACTTGAACACTGAAGCTTTCTTT.

The V call is TRBV12-3 or TRBV12-4, the J call TRBJ2-5; 13 nucleotides line up with TRBD2. Trimming cost V 5 bases and J 1 base; bases outside gene matches: 10. CDR3 length equals 18 residues. CDR3: CASSPRTSGGIFQETQYF. The CDR3 DNA sequence: TGTGCCAGCAGTCCGAGGACTAGCGGGGGTATATTCCAAGAGACCCAGTACTTC.

The chain links TRBV2 to TRBJ2-7; D tentatively reads TRBD1 or TRBD2 (5 bases each). Germline V gives CDR1 SNHLY, CDR2 FYNNEI. The ends were cut back, 3 bases at V and 0 bases at J, with 9 bases in the middle. The CDR3 spans 14 residues. The DNA of the CDR3 is TGTGCCAGCAGTGACACGAGGGGCTCCTACGAGCAGTACTTC. This codes for CASSDTRGSYEQYF. Variable domain in full (rest from reference TRBV2 and TRBJ2-7): EPEVTQTPSHQVTQMGQEVILRCVPISNHLYFYWYRQILGQKVEFLVSFYNNEISEKSEIFDDQFSVERPDGSNFTLKIRSTKLEDSAMYFCASSDTRGSYEQYFGPGTRLTVT.

This chain links TRBV29-1 with TRBJ1-4, with D hard to call. The CDR3 length is 14 residues. Germline V lookup: CDR1 SQVTM, CDR2 ANQGSEA. The V end was cut by 6 bases, the J end by 0 bases, with 11 bases between. CDR3 DNA sequence: TGCAGCGTCAAGTACGTAGCAACTAATGAAAAACTGTTTTTT. Encoded protein: CSVKYVATNEKLFF.

This clonotype was counted at least ten times. The chain links TRBV2 to TRBJ1-2; TRBD1 aligns across 7 bases. V was clipped by 1 base and J by 8 bases; unmatched bases: 4. Per germline, CDR1 SNHLY and CDR2 FYNNEI. The CDR3 spans 13 residues. CDR3 in amino acids: CASSEVAGGGYTF. The CDR3 coding sequence is TGTGCCAGCAGTGAAGTGGCAGGGGGAGGCTACACCTTC.

This clonotype was found many times. The V call is TRBV12-3 or TRBV12-4, the J call TRBJ1-1; no clear D gene. V was trimmed by 5 bases and J by 1 base, leaving 2 bases between them. The CDR3 loop spans 11 amino acids. The CDR3 protein is CASSRNTEAFF. The CDR3 nucleotides read TGTGCCAGCAGTCGGAACACTGAAGCTTTCTTT.

This clonotype was seen more than once but under ten times. The chain carries TRBV19 and TRBJ2-5; no clear D. Germline assignment: CDR1 LNHDA and CDR2 SQIVND (reference sequence). The CDR3 length is 13 residues. Trimming cost V 5 bases and J 2 bases, with 9 bases left between them. CDR3 residues: CASSHPKQETQYF. As DNA, the CDR3 is TGTGCCAGTAGTCATCCTAAGCAAGAGACCCAGTACTTC.

This clonotype was counted a few times. The CDR3 loop is CASSPEAGVTYEQYF. CDR3 DNA sequence: TGTGCCAGCAGCCCTGAAGCGGGAGTCACCTACGAGCAGTACTTC. The chain couples TRBV7-8 to TRBJ2-7, with TRBD2 matching over 8 bases. Germline V CDR1 and CDR2: SGHVS, FQNEAQ. The CDR3 loop spans 15 amino acids. V dropped 5 bases and J dropped 2; count of bases not matched to a gene: 8.

This clonotype was seen ten or more times. V is TRBV7-8 and J is TRBJ2-7, with D perhaps TRBD1 (5 bases). This CDR3 is 13 amino acids long. Trimming removed 4 bases at V and 5 bases at J, with 12 bases between. The germline V gene encodes CDR1 SGHVS and CDR2 FQNEAQ. The CDR3 is CASSWKGMDEQYF. The CDR3 bases are TGTGCCAGCAGCTGGAAGGGGATGGACGAGCAGTACTTC.

This clonotype occurred many times. V gene TRBV15 combines with J gene TRBJ1-5, with D hard to call. Trimming pared 9 bases from V and 2 bases from J, leaving 11 bases between. The germline CDR1 and CDR2 sequences are LNHNV and YYDKDF (reference sequence). The length of the CDR3 is 13 residues. DNA of the CDR3: TGTGCCACGAAGAGGGCTCGCAATCAGCCCCAGCATTTT. It is translated as CATKRARNQPQHF.